Each of the 17 T cell receptor beta chains below was sequenced from the same sample in a study of breast tumors, draining lymph nodes, adjacent tissues. In TCRdb, the multiplex PCR reads were re-called with MiXCR into one record per CDR3 protein. The data hold under 110,000 distinct CDR3 sequences, with 30% observed a single time. Breast cancer patients provided tissue from their axillary draining lymph nodes. The sequenced sample was axillary lymph node tissue. Every receptor here comes from a female donor with breast cancer. Some clones in this sample may be carry-over from other donors' samples.

The CDR3 here is CASSFPEGETQYF. In DNA form, the CDR3 reads TGTGCCAGCAGTTTCCCGGAAGGGGAGACCCAGTACTTC. V and J are TRBV12-3 or TRBV12-4 and TRBJ2-5; the D is unclear. Trimming removed 3 bases at V and 5 bases at J, with 10 bases between. The CDR3 totals 13 residues.

By sample share, this clonotype is medium-sized (0.01 to 0.1%). V is TRBV30 and J is TRBJ1-6, with D tentatively TRBD1 (5 bases). Deletions cut 0 bases from V and 5 bases from J, with 11 bases between. Germline-derived CDR1 and CDR2 are GTSNPN and SVGIG (reference sequence). The CDR3 totals 15 residues. The CDR3, as DNA: TGTGCCTGGAGTGTAAACGGGGCTCATAATTCACCCCTCCACTTT. Translated, it gives CAWSVNGAHNSPLHF. The complete variable domain, with remaining parts taken from reference TRBV30 and TRBJ1-6, reads SQTIHQWPATLVQPVGSPLSLECTVEGTSNPNLYWYRQAAGRGLQLLFYSVGIGQISSEVPQNLSASRPQDRQFILSSKKLLLSDSGFYLCAWSVNGAHNSPLHFGNGTRLTVT.

This clonotype was seen at least ten times. The chain is built from TRBV7-9 and TRBJ1-2; unclear D gene. The germline gives CDR1 SEHNR, CDR2 FQNEAQ (reference sequence). Trimming took 3 bases from V and 4 from J, leaving 9 bases between them. The CDR3 totals 13 residues. The CDR3 sequence: CASSLDGFYGYTF. The CDR3 DNA follows: TGTGCCAGCAGCTTGGACGGTTTCTATGGCTACACCTTC.

This clonotype was seen ten or more times. This chain connects TRBV4-1 to TRBJ2-1, with 10 bases aligning to TRBD2. CDR1 and CDR2 (germline): MGHRA, YSYEKL. The V segment lost 2 bases and the J segment 6 bases; nucleotides outside the gene matches: 7. The CDR3 runs 16 residues. The CDR3 nucleotides read TGCGCCAGCAGCCAAATTGCTAGCGGGGGATTCAATGAGCAGTTCTTC. This codes for CASSQIASGGFNEQFF.

This clonotype was recorded at least ten times. The chain's CDR3 is CASSLGQTLGSYNEQFF. CDR3 DNA sequence: TGTGCCAGCAGCTTAGGACAGACCCTCGGCTCCTACAATGAGCAGTTCTTC. The chain is built from TRBV11-2 and TRBJ2-1, with D perhaps matching TRBD1 (5 bases). There are 17 residues in the CDR3. CDR1 is SGHAT, CDR2 FQNNGV, per germline. V dropped 1 base and J dropped 0 bases, with 13 bases sitting between them.

This clonotype has ten or more counts. The CDR3 bases are TGTGCCAGCGTGACAGGGTTCAATGAGCAGTTCTTC. The encoded protein is CASVTGFNEQFF. The chain couples TRBV28 to TRBJ2-1; 7 bases match TRBD1. Germline V gene data show CDR1 as MDHEN and CDR2 as SYDVKM. The CDR3 is 12 residues long. V lost 8 bases and J lost 6; bases outside the gene matches: 4.

This clonotype appeared many times. The V call is TRBV12-3 or TRBV12-4, the J call TRBJ2-1; 7 bases line up with TRBD1. CDR3 length: 15 amino acids. The V gene end was trimmed by 4 bases and the J gene end by 0 bases; junction bases not matched to a gene: 3. Written as DNA, the CDR3 is TGTGCCAGCAGTTCGACAGGGAACTCCTACAATGAGCAGTTCTTC. Protein: CASSSTGNSYNEQFF.

In this sample, this clonotype turned up many times. This rearrangement joins TRBV3-1 to TRBJ1-2; D is unresolved. Trimming shortened V by 4 bases and J by 3 bases, and 9 bases separated the two germline ends. CDR3 size: 13 residues. Looked up from germline, CDR1 is LGHDT and CDR2 is YNNKEL (reference sequence). CDR3 in amino acids: CASSPGLYYGYTF. Written as DNA, the CDR3 is TGTGCCAGCAGCCCCGGACTGTACTATGGCTACACCTTC. The full variable domain, completed using reference TRBV3-1 and TRBJ1-2, is DTAVSQTPKYLVTQMGNDKSIKCEQNLGHDTMYWYKQDSKKFLKIMFSYNNKELIINETVPNRFSPKSPDKAHLNLHINSLELGDSAVYFCASSPGLYYGYTFGSGTRLTVV.

The chain recombines TRBV6-2 or TRBV6-3 with TRBJ1-1, with 11 bases that match TRBD1. The V gene's germline CDR1 is MNHEY and CDR2 SVGEGT. The CDR3 consists of 14 residues. The V segment lost 4 bases and the J segment 7 bases; nucleotides outside the gene matches: 5. CDR3 region: CASSWTGGSSEAFF. In DNA form, the CDR3 reads TGTGCCAGCAGTTGGACAGGGGGCAGTAGTGAAGCTTTCTTT.

The chain combines TRBV19 with TRBJ2-3, with 10 bases lining up with TRBD2. From germline, CDR1 is LNHDA and CDR2 SQIVND (reference sequence). CDR3 size: 15 residues. Trimming took 5 bases from V and 2 from J; bases not matched to a gene: 4. In DNA, the CDR3 is TGTGCCAGTAGTGGGACTAGCGCCCTCACAGATACGCAGTATTTT. This gives the protein CASSGTSALTDTQYF.

Details on this clonotype: Without the conserved terminal phenylalanine or tryptophan, this CDR3 likely stems from a read error. It is unclear where the CDR3 begins or ends on the DNA, so no DNA is shown, and the CDR3 is as TCRdb lists it. V and J are TRBV7-9 and TRBJ1-2. The CDR3 spans 13 residues, counting both ends. Germline assignment: CDR1 SEHNR and CDR2 FQNEAQ (reference sequence). CDR3: CASSLAPADGYAY.

This clonotype was counted at least ten times. At one boundary the junction diverges from the germline segment, which might be a read error. The genes are TRBV7-2 and TRBJ1-2, with D possibly matching TRBD1 (5 bases). Germline CDR1 reads SGHTA; CDR2 reads FQGNSA. The length of the CDR3 is 15 residues. CDR3 in amino acids: CASSPQTGSRNGYPF. The CDR3 DNA is TGTGCCAGCAGCCCTCAAACAGGATCGCGAAATGGCTACCCCTTC.

The table lists this clonotype with a few counts. The chain uses TRBV6-2 or TRBV6-3 and TRBJ2-6; 10 nucleotides match TRBD1. This CDR3 is 22 amino acids long. The V gene end was trimmed by 2 bases and the J gene end by 0 bases; junction bases not matched to a gene: 16. CDR1 and CDR2 from the germline V gene are MNHEY and SVGEGT. The CDR3 DNA is TGTGCCAGCAGTTACACGGAACAATGGGGACAGGGGTGGGTCTCTGGGGCCAACGTCCTGACTTTC. This gives the protein CASSYTEQWGQGWVSGANVLTF.

Concerning this clonotype itself: The junction departs from germline at one end; a sequencing error may be responsible. The CDR3 is CTSSERGRVNYEQYF. The CDR3, as DNA: TGCACCAGCAGCGAAAGGGGGCGCGTTAACTACGAGCAGTACTTC. This chain connects TRBV10-2 to TRBJ2-7; the match to TRBD1 covers 7 bases. CDR3 length: 15 amino acids. CDR1 is WSHSY, CDR2 SAAADI, per germline.

This clonotype was seen repeatedly, ten times or more. The chain links TRBV5-5 to TRBJ1-5; perhaps TRBD1 as D (5 bases). Germline loops: CDR1 SGHKS, CDR2 YYEKEE (reference sequence). CDR3 length: 13 amino acids. V was shortened by 1 base and J by 9 bases, with 11 bases between the two germline ends. CDR3 protein: CASSLWGGPPQHF. The CDR3 coding sequence is TGTGCCAGCAGCTTGTGGGGCGGTCCGCCCCAGCATTTT.

This clonotype has at least ten counts. The rearrangement uses TRBV7-9 and TRBJ2-1; possible D gene TRBD2, 6 bases. V gave up 5 bases and J gave up 6 bases, with 17 bases separating them. Germline assignment: CDR1 SEHNR and CDR2 FQNEAQ (reference sequence). The CDR3 has 15 amino acids. The CDR3 spells CASSLTRFWFNEQFF. The CDR3, as DNA: TGTGCCAGCAGCCTGACTAGGTTTTGGTTCAATGAGCAGTTCTTC.

In its sample, this clonotype was seen many times. This sequence joins TRBV7-2 and TRBJ2-1; the D gene is possibly TRBD1 (6 bases). The germline gives CDR1 SGHTA, CDR2 FQGNSA. CDR3 size: 16 residues. V shed 1 base and J shed 6 bases, with 16 bases lying between them. CDR3 nucleotide sequence: TGTGCCAGCAGCTTAGATAGTGGGACACGATCCAATGAGCAGTTCTTC. Its protein product is CASSLDSGTRSNEQFF.